This T cell receptor (beta chain) came from a study of T cell changes during pregnancy in multiple sclerosis. The germline V gene encodes CDR1 SNHLY and CDR2 FYNNEI. Deletions cut 6 bases from V and 3 bases from J, with 6 bases between. This CDR3 is built from 11 residues. Assay: immunoSEQ multiplex PCR; the TCRdb copy retains only in-frame clones and omits some. Seen here are about 29,000 clones, 90% to 95% observed once, and the top ten hold 5.7%. The input for sequencing was CD8+ T cells from peripheral blood mononuclear cells, taken before pregnancy. The source is a female donor with multiple sclerosis, enrolled in a pregnancy study. The chain has TRBV2 and TRBJ2-7; D is unclear. The DNA of the CDR3 is TGTGCCAGCAGACATATCTACGAGCAGTACTTC. Translating it yields CASRHIYEQYF.